This T cell receptor beta chain was captured by sequencing in a study of technical replicates of blood from a few donors. V trimming: 3 bases; J trimming: 0 bases; junction bases outside the gene matches: 9. Looked up from germline, CDR1 is SGDLS and CDR2 is YYNGEE. CDR3 size: 17 residues. Libraries were prepared by immunoSEQ multiplex PCR; TCRdb keeps only in-frame clonotypes and omits some of them. The table lists 55,000 to 75,000 clones, 87% of them singletons, with 5.2% in the top ten. The sequence came from a human donor in good health. Some clones in this sample may be carry-over from other donors' samples. The chain combines TRBV9 with TRBJ2-1; TRBD1 agrees at 7 bases. Sequenced input: PBMCs. The CDR3 nucleotides read TGTGCCAGCAGCGCCCAGGACAGGAAGAGCTCCTACAATGAGCAGTTCTTC. It encodes CASSAQDRKSSYNEQFF. Variable domain in full (rest from reference TRBV9 and TRBJ2-1): DSGVTQTPKHLITATGQRVTLRCSPRSGDLSVYWYQQSLDQGLQFLIQYYNGEERAKGNILERFSAQQFPDLHSELNLSSLELGDSALYFCASSAQDRKSSYNEQFFGPGTRLTVL.